The clone carrying this TCR beta chain has only a few counts. This entry comes from a study of blood T cells in healthy people across ages. The V gene's germline CDR1 is DFQATT and CDR2 SNEGSKA (reference sequence). V gave up 3 bases and J gave up 3 bases, with 18 bases separating them. CDR3 length: 15 amino acids. For the second PCR, which ran for about 7 to 11 cycles, a sample-barcoded 5' primer and a J-beta primer mix were used. One entry per CDR3 protein results from TCRdb running MiXCR on the 5' RACE reads. The table shows hundreds of thousands of distinct CDR3 sequences, with approximately 60% occurring only once.

The J gene is TRBJ2-7, the V gene TRBV20-1, with D perhaps TRBD1 or TRBD2 (5 bases each). Sequences were obtained from blood. The sequence derives from a man aged 35-49 years in good health. The CDR3 reads CSASEAGTTYYEQYF. CDR3 bases: TGCAGTGCTAGTGAAGCCGGGACGACATACTACGAGCAGTACTTC.